The clone carrying this T cell receptor beta chain has at least ten counts. The J segment lost 7 bases and the V segment lost 0 bases, leaving 5 bases of the junction unmatched. Germline lookup yields CDR1 LNHNV and CDR2 YYDKDF (reference sequence). This CDR3 contains 15 residues. The cDNA came from 5'RACE with 10-nucleotide random UMIs. Every sequencing run drew on 15-18 subjects and yielded over 170 million TCR-beta sequences. TCRdb analysed the 5' RACE reads with MiXCR anew, one entry per CDR3 protein. The profile shows approximately 20,000 distinct CDR3 sequences, 6% to 8% of them singletons. Input was under 1.1 million sorted T cells, either CD4+ or CD8+. This record belongs to a study of neurological immune-mediated disorders.

This TCR derives from a woman between 25 and 40 years old with HTLV-1-associated myelopathy (HAM/TSP). This rearrangement joins TRBV15 to TRBJ2-1, with 8 bases lining up with TRBD1. Input material: CD8+ T cells from blood. The CDR3 nucleotides read TGTGCCACCAGCAGAGATCAGGGGGCGATGAATGAGCAGTTCTTC. It translates to CATSRDQGAMNEQFF.